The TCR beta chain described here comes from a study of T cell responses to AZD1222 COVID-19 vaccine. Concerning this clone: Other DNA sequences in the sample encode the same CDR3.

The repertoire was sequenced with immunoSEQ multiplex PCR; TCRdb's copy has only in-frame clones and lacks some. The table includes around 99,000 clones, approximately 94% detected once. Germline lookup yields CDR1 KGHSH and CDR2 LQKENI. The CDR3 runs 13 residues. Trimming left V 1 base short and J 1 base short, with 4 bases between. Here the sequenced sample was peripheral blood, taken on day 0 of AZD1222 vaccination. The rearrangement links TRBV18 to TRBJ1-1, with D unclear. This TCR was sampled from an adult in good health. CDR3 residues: CASSPQGNTEAFF. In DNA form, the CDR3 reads TGTGCCAGCTCACCACAAGGGAACACTGAAGCTTTCTTT. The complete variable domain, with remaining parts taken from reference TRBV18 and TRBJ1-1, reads NAGVMQNPRHLVRRRGQEARLRCSPMKGHSHVYWYRQLPEEGLKFMVYLQKENIIDESGMPKERFSAEFPKEGPSILRIQQVVRGDSAAYFCASSPQGNTEAFFGQGTRLTVV.